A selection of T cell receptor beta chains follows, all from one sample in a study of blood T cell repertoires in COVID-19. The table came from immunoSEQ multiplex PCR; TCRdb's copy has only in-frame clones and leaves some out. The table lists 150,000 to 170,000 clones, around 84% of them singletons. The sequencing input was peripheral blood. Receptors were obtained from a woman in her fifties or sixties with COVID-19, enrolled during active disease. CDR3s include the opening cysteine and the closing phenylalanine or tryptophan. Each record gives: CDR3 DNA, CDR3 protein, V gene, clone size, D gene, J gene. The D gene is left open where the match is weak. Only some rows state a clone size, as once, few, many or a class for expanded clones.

CDR3nt: TGTGCCAGCTCCCTGGGGTTGGGGGGAAGAAGCAATCAGCCCCAGCATTTT
CDR3aa: CASSLGLGGRSNQPQHF
v_gene: TRBV18
abundance: few
d_gene: -
j_gene: TRBJ1-5

CDR3nt: TGTGCCAGTATTGGCCCGAGACCGGGGGTTGAGCAGTTCTTC
CDR3aa: CASIGPRPGVEQFF
v_gene: TRBV19
abundance: -
d_gene: -
j_gene: TRBJ2-1

CDR3nt: TGCAGCGTTGATGGGCTAGCGGGAGGGTACAATGAGCAGTTCTTC
CDR3aa: CSVDGLAGGYNEQFF
v_gene: TRBV29-1
abundance: -
d_gene: TRBD2
j_gene: TRBJ2-1

CDR3nt: TGTGCCAGCAGTGATTTGGGGAGTGGGGCCAACGTCCTGACTTTC
CDR3aa: CASSDLGSGANVLTF
v_gene: TRBV6-1
abundance: -
d_gene: -
j_gene: TRBJ2-6

CDR3nt: TGCGCCAGCAGGGGGGGACTCAATCAGCCCCAGCATTTT
CDR3aa: CASRGGLNQPQHF
v_gene: TRBV10-1
abundance: -
d_gene: -
j_gene: TRBJ1-5

CDR3nt: TGTGCCAGCAGTTTCCCGGATGGCTACACCTTC
CDR3aa: CASSFPDGYTF
v_gene: TRBV6-5
abundance: -
d_gene: -
j_gene: TRBJ1-2

CDR3nt: TGCAGCGTTACTGACAGGTTGAACACTGAAGCTTTCTTT
CDR3aa: CSVTDRLNTEAFF
v_gene: TRBV29-1
abundance: -
d_gene: -
j_gene: TRBJ1-1

CDR3nt: TGTGCCAGCAGCTCCGGGACTAGCGGCACAGATACGCAGTATTTT
CDR3aa: CASSSGTSGTDTQYF
v_gene: TRBV11-3
abundance: -
d_gene: TRBD2
j_gene: TRBJ2-3

CDR3nt: TGTGCCAGTAGTATAGAGGACAGGCGTTTTGAACCCCAGCATTTT
CDR3aa: CASSIEDRRFEPQHF
v_gene: TRBV19
abundance: -
d_gene: TRBD1
j_gene: TRBJ1-5

CDR3nt: TGTGCCAGCAGCTCCCAGGGGGTCAACACTGAAGCTTTCTTT
CDR3aa: CASSSQGVNTEAFF
v_gene: TRBV14
abundance: -
d_gene: TRBD1
j_gene: TRBJ1-1

CDR3nt: TGTGCCAGCAGCTTCAACTACGGAGAGACCCAGTACTTC
CDR3aa: CASSFNYGETQYF
v_gene: TRBV7-2
abundance: -
d_gene: -
j_gene: TRBJ2-5

CDR3nt: TGCAGCGTTGAAGACGACAGGGGAAAATGGGAGCAGTTCTTC
CDR3aa: CSVEDDRGKWEQFF
v_gene: TRBV29-1
abundance: -
d_gene: TRBD1
j_gene: TRBJ2-1

CDR3nt: TGTGCCAGCTCACCAGGGGGCGGTAGCAATCAGCCCCAGCATTTT
CDR3aa: CASSPGGGSNQPQHF
v_gene: TRBV18
abundance: -
d_gene: -
j_gene: TRBJ1-5

CDR3nt: TGTGCCAGCAGCCAAGAGAGGACAGTTGGTGGCTACACCTTC
CDR3aa: CASSQERTVGGYTF
v_gene: TRBV3-1/TRBV3-2
abundance: -
d_gene: -
j_gene: TRBJ1-2

CDR3nt: TGTGCCAGCAGCTTAGACGTCCGGGGGGGGCAGTTCTTC
CDR3aa: CASSLDVRGGQFF
v_gene: TRBV11-2
abundance: -
d_gene: TRBD2
j_gene: TRBJ2-1

CDR3nt: TGTGCCAGCAGCTTGGGGACTAGCGGAACCGGGGAGCTGTTTTTT
CDR3aa: CASSLGTSGTGELFF
v_gene: TRBV11-2
abundance: -
d_gene: TRBD2
j_gene: TRBJ2-2

CDR3nt: TGTGCCAGCAGTTTGGGCAGGGGGCCTCAGCCCCAGCATTTT
CDR3aa: CASSLGRGPQPQHF
v_gene: TRBV6-5
abundance: -
d_gene: TRBD1
j_gene: TRBJ1-5

CDR3nt: TGCGCCAGCAGTTCGACAGGGGGCGACACTGAAGCTTTCTTT
CDR3aa: CASSSTGGDTEAFF
v_gene: TRBV5-1
abundance: -
d_gene: TRBD1
j_gene: TRBJ1-1